Listed below are T cell receptor beta chains from one sample, sequenced in a study of OX40 agonist ivuxolimab in advanced cancers. The repertoire was sequenced with immunoSEQ multiplex PCR; TCRdb's copy has only in-frame clones and lacks some. The data hold 20,000 to 25,000 clones, with roughly 90% observed a single time. The source was CD4+ or CD8+ T cells sorted from blood, collected in a trial of the OX40 agonist ivuxolimab. The source is an adult with an advanced solid tumor such as melanoma, head and neck, liver or kidney cancer. Each CDR3 is given with its conserved first and last residue. The D gene is left open where the match is weak. Some rows mark clone size as missing; the rest say once, few, many or name a class of expanded clone.

CDR3	DNA	V	J	length	D	size
CASSLDPASSGNTIYF	TGCGCCAGCAGCTTGGATCCCGCCAGCTCTGGAAACACCATATATTTT	TRBV5-1	TRBJ1-3	16	-	-
CASSPDRLAGVYEQYF	TGTGCCAGCAGCCCCGATAGGCTAGCGGGGGTCTACGAGCAGTACTTC	TRBV11-3	TRBJ2-7	16	TRBD2	medium-sized
CASSPNDGSWADNEQFF	TGTGCCAGCAGCCCAAATGACGGGAGCTGGGCCGACAATGAGCAGTTCTTC	TRBV9	TRBJ2-1	17	-	-
CASSQEGVGYEQYF	TGCGCCAGCAGCCAAGAGGGGGTTGGCTACGAGCAGTACTTC	TRBV4-1	TRBJ2-7	14	-	-
CASSQVGGAKNIQYF	TGCGCCAGCAGCCAAGTAGGGGGGGCCAAAAACATTCAGTACTTC	TRBV4-1	TRBJ2-4	15	-	-
CASTLPTSGEQFF	TGTGCCAGCACCTTACCGACTAGCGGTGAGCAGTTCTTC	TRBV27	TRBJ2-1	13	TRBD2	-
CASLGPAYEQYF	TGTGCCAGCTTGGGACCGGCCTACGAGCAGTACTTC	TRBV6-5	TRBJ2-7	12	-	-
CASSQGTVAGMNTGELFF	TGTGCCAGCAGCCAAGGAACCGTAGCGGGAATGAACACCGGGGAGCTGTTTTTT	TRBV4-2	TRBJ2-2	18	TRBD2	-
CASSLSGTYATNEKLFF	TGTGCCAGCAGTTTATCTGGCACCTATGCAACTAATGAAAAACTGTTTTTT	TRBV28	TRBJ1-4	17	-	once
CASSIASGGSLGSSYNEQFF	TGTGCCAGTAGTATAGCAAGTGGCGGGTCCCTTGGGAGCTCCTACAATGAGCAGTTCTTC	TRBV19	TRBJ2-1	20	-	-
CASRPSGGHQPQHF	TGTGCCAGCCGCCCCTCGGGAGGACATCAGCCCCAGCATTTT	TRBV2	TRBJ1-5	14	-	few
CASSLAPGSYEQYF	TGTGCCAGCAGCTTGGCACCAGGCTCCTACGAGCAGTACTTC	TRBV7-3	TRBJ2-7	14	-	-
CASSSLGGQVEAFF	TGTGCCAGCAGCTCCCTGGGGGGACAGGTTGAAGCTTTCTTT	TRBV7-9	TRBJ1-1	14	TRBD1	-
CASSKVNGLAGTSTDTQYF	TGTGCCAGCAGCAAAGTGAACGGACTAGCGGGGACAAGCACAGATACGCAGTATTTT	TRBV21-1	TRBJ2-3	19	-	few
CASSNRDRGYEQYF	TGCGCCAGCAGCAACCGGGACAGGGGGTACGAGCAGTACTTC	TRBV4-1	TRBJ2-7	14	TRBD1	-
CASSHRDRSSYEQYF	TGTGCCAGCAGTCACAGGGACAGGAGCTCCTACGAGCAGTACTTC	TRBV6-8	TRBJ2-7	15	TRBD1	-
CASSSKIFHEYEKLFF	TGTGCCAGCAGTTCGAAGATTTTTCATGAATATGAAAAACTGTTTTTT	TRBV28	TRBJ1-4	16	-	-
CASSQDLWTGPSSYEQYF	TGTGCCAGCAGCCAAGATCTTTGGACGGGACCTAGCTCCTACGAGCAGTACTTC	TRBV4-2	TRBJ2-7	18	-	-
CASSFQGSYGYTF	TGTGCCAGCAGCTTTCAGGGGTCCTATGGCTACACCTTC	TRBV7-9	TRBJ1-2	13	-	-
CASMGQGNTEAFF	TGTGCCAGCATGGGACAGGGAAACACTGAAGCTTTCTTT	TRBV27	TRBJ1-1	13	TRBD1	many
CASSLDPIQDF	TGTGCCAGCAGCTTAGACCCTATTCAGGATTTC	TRBV7-9	TRBJ2-7	11	-	-
CAVLAGELFF	TGTGCCGTTCTGGCCGGGGAGCTGTTTTTT	TRBV7-7	TRBJ2-2	10	-	-
CASSLSGVGTEAFF	TGTGCCAGCAGTTTATCCGGGGTCGGAACTGAAGCTTTCTTT	TRBV27	TRBJ1-1	14	-	-
CASSPGEEQETQYF	TGTGCCAGCAGTCCCGGGGAGGAACAAGAAACCCAGTACTTC	TRBV28	TRBJ2-5	14	-	-
CSVGPGGDTNYGYTF	TGCAGCGTTGGTCCAGGGGGGGATACTAACTATGGCTACACCTTC	TRBV29-1	TRBJ1-2	15	TRBD1	-
CASSAWTEDQKYF	TGTGCCAGCAGCGCGTGGACAGAGGATCAGAAGTACTTC	TRBV11-3	TRBJ2-7	13	-	once
CASSAGQVYEQYF	TGTGCCAGTAGTGCGGGACAGGTCTACGAGCAGTACTTC	TRBV19	TRBJ2-7	13	TRBD1	-
CASSPLRGPYEQYF	TGTGCCAGCAGCCCCCTACGGGGCCCCTACGAGCAGTACTTC	TRBV7-8	TRBJ2-7	14	-	-
CASTAHADFSGANVLTF	TGTGCCAGCACCGCACATGCTGACTTCTCTGGGGCTAACGTCCTGACTTTC	TRBV2	TRBJ2-6	17	-	-
CASSPSYGDGTQYF	TGTGCTAGCAGCCCGTCGTACGGGGACGGGACCCAGTACTTC	TRBV7-7	TRBJ2-5	14	-	-
CASSSNLAQYF	TGTGCCAGCAGCTCCAATCTGGCCCAGTACTTC	TRBV7-9	TRBJ2-5	11	-	-
CASSPGQGGYIQYF	TGTGCCAGCAGTCCGGGACAGGGTGGGTACATTCAGTACTTC	TRBV6-1	TRBJ2-4	14	TRBD1	-